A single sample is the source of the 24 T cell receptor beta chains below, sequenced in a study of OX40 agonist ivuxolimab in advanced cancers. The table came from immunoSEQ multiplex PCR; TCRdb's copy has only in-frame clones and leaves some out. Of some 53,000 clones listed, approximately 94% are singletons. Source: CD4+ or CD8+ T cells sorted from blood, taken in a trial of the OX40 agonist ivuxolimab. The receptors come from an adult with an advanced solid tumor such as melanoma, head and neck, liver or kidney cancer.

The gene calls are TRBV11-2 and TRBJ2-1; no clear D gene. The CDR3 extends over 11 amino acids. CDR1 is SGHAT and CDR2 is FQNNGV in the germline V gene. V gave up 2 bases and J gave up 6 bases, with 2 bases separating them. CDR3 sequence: CASSLTNEQFF. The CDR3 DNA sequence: TGTGCCAGCAGCTTAACCAATGAGCAGTTCTTC.

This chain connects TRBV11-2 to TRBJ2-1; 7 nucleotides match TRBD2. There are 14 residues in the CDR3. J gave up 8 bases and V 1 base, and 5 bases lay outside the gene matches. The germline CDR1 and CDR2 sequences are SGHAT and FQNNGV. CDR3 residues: CASSLGTSGDEQFF. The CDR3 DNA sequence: TGTGCCAGCAGCTTAGGGACTAGTGGTGATGAGCAGTTCTTC.

CDR3 residues: CASSLTDGSNQPQHF. CDR3 nucleotide sequence: TGCGCCAGCAGCTTAACCGACGGTAGCAATCAGCCCCAGCATTTT. The V and J genes are TRBV4-3 and TRBJ1-5; D not certain. The length of the CDR3 is 15 residues. V lost 5 bases to trimming and J lost 0 bases, with 11 bases between them. CDR1 and CDR2 from the germline V gene are LGHNA and YSLEER.

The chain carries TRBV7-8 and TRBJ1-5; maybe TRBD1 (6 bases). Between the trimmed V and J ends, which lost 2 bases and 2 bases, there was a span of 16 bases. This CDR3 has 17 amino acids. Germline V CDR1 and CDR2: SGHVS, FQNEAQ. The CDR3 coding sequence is TGTGCCAGCAGCTTACTCTCCATGGGGGCGGGCAATCAGCCCCAGCATTTT. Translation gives CASSLLSMGAGNQPQHF. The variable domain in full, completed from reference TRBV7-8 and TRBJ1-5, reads GAGVSQSPRYKVAKRGQDVALRCDPISGHVSLFWYQQALGQGPEFLTYFQNEAQLDKSGLPSDRFFAERPEGSVSTLKIQRTQQEDSAVYLCASSLLSMGAGNQPQHFGDGTRLSIL.

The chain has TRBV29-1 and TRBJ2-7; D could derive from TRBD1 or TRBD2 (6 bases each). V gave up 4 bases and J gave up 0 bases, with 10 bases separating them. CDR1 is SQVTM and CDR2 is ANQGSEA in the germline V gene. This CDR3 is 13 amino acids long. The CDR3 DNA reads TGCAGCGTTGTCGGGGGCTCCTCCTACGAGCAGTACTTC. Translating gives CSVVGGSSYEQYF.

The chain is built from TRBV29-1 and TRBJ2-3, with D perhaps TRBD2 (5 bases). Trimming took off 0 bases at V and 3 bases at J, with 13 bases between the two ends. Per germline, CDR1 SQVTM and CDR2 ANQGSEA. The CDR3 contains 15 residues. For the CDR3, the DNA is TGCAGCGTTGAAGATTCGGCAGACTATACAGATACGCAGTATTTT. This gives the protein CSVEDSADYTDTQYF.

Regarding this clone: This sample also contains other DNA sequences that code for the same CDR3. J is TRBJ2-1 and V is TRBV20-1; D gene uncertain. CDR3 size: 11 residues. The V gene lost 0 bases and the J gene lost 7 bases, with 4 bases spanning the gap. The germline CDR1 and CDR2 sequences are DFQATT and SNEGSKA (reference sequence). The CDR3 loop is CSARDLNEQFF. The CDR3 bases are TGCAGTGCTAGAGACTTGAATGAGCAGTTCTTC.

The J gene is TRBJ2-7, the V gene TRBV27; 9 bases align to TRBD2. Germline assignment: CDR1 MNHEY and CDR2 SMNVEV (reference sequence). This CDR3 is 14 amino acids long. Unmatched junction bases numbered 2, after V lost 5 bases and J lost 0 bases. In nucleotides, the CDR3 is TGTGCCAGCAGTCCTAGCGGGGCCTCCTACGAGCAGTACTTC. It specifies CASSPSGASYEQYF.

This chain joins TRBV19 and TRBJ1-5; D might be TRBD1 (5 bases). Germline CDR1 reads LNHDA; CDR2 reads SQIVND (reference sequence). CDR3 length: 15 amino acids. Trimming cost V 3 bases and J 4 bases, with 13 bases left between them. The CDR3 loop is CASSIGTGGNQPQHF. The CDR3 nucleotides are TGTGCCAGTAGTATTGGAACAGGCGGGAATCAGCCCCAGCATTTT.

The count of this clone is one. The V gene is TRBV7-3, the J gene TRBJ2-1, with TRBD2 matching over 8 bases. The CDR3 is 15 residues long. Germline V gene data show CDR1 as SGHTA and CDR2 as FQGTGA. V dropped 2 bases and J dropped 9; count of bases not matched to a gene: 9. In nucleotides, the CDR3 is TGTGCCAGCAGCTTAGAAGCGGGAGAATTTGGTGAGCAGTTCTTC. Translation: CASSLEAGEFGEQFF.

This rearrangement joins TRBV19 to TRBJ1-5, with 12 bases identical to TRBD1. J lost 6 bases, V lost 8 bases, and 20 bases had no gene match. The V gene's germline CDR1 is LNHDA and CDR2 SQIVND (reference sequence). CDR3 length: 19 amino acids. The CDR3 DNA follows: TGTGCCAGTCGAGAACACCCAACTATGGGGACAGGGGGCTTTCAGCCCCAGCATTTT. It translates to CASREHPTMGTGGFQPQHF.

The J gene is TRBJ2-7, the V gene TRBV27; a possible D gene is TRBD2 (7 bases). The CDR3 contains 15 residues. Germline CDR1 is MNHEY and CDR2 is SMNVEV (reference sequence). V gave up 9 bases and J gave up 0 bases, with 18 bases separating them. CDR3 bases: TGTGCCAGTTACGGGGCGGGGGCGTTCTCCTACGAGCAGTACTTC. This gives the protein CASYGAGAFSYEQYF.

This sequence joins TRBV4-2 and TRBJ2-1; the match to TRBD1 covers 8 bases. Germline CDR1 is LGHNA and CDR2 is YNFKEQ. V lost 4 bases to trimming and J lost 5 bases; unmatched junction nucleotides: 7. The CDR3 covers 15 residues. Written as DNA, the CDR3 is TGTGCCAGCAGCCCAGGACAGGGAGAGGACAATGAGCAGTTCTTC. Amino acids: CASSPGQGEDNEQFF.

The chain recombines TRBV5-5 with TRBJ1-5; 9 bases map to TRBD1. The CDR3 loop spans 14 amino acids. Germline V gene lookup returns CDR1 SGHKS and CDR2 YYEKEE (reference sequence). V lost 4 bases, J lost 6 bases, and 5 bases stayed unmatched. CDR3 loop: CASSKQGAGQPQHF. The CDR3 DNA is TGTGCCAGCAGCAAACAGGGGGCGGGTCAGCCCCAGCATTTT. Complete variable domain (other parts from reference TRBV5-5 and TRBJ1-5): DAGVTQSPTHLIKTRGQQVTLRCSPISGHKSVSWYQQVLGQGPQFIFQYYEKEERGRGNFPDRFSARQFPNYSSELNVNALLLGDSALYLCASSKQGAGQPQHFGDGTRLSIL.

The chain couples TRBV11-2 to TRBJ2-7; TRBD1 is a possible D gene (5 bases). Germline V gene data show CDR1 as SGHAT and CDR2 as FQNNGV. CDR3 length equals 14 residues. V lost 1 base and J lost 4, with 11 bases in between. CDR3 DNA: TGTGCCAGCAGCTTAGGCAGGGATCTATACGAGCAGTACTTC. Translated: CASSLGRDLYEQYF.

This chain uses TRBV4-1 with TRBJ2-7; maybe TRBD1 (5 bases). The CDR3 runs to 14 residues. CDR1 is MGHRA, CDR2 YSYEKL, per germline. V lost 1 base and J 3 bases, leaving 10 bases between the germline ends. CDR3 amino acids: CASSQVQDYYEQYF. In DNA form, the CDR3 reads TGCGCCAGCAGCCAAGTACAGGATTACTACGAGCAGTACTTC.

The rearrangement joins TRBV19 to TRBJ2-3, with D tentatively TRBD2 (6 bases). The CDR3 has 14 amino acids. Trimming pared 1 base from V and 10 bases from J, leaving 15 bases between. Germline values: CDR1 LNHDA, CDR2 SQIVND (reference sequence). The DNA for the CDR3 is TGTGCCAGTAGTATAGGGGAGGCCTCGGGGGCGCAGTATTTT. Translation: CASSIGEASGAQYF.

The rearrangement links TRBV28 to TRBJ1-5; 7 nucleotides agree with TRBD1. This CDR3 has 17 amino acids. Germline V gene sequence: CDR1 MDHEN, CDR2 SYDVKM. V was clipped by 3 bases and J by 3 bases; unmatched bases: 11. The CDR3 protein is CASSFIPTGPPNQPQHF. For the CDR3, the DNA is TGTGCCAGCAGTTTCATCCCGACAGGGCCTCCCAATCAGCCCCAGCATTTT.

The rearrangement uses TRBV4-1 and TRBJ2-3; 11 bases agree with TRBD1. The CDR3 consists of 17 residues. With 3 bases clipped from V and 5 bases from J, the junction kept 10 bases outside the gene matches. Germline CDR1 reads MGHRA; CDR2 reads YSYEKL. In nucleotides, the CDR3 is TGCGCCAGCAGCCAGACTCCGGGACAGGGGGTAGGAGATACGCAGTATTTT. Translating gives CASSQTPGQGVGDTQYF.

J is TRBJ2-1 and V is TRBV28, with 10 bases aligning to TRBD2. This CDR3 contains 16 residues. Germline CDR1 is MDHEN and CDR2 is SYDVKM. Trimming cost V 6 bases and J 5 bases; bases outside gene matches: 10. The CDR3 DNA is TGTGCCAGCAGCGCCTCGCTAGCGGGAGTCAACAATGAGCAGTTCTTC. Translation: CASSASLAGVNNEQFF.

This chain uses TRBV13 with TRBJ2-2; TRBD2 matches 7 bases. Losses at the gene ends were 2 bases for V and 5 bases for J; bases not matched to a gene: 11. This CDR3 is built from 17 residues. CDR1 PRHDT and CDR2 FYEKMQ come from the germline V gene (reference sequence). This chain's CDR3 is CASSLLEGGPRTGELFF. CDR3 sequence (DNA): TGTGCCAGCAGCTTATTGGAGGGAGGGCCCAGGACCGGGGAGCTGTTTTTT. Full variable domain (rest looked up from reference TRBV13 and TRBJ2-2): AAGVIQSPRHLIKEKRETATLKCYPIPRHDTVYWYQQGPGQDPQFLISFYEKMQSDKGSIPDRFSAQQFSDYHSELNMSSLELGDSALYFCASSLLEGGPRTGELFFGEGSRLTVL.

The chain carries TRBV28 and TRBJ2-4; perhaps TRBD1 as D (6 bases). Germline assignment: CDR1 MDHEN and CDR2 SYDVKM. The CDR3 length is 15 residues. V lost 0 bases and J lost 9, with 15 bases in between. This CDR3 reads CASSLWDRGSGIQYF. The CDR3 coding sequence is TGTGCCAGCAGTTTATGGGATAGGGGGTCAGGCATTCAGTACTTC. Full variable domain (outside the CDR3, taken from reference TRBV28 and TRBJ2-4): DVKVTQSSRYLVKRTGEKVFLECVQDMDHENMFWYRQDPGLGLRLIYFSYDVKMKEKGDIPEGYSVSREKKERFSLILESASTNQTSMYLCASSLWDRGSGIQYFGAGTRLSVL.

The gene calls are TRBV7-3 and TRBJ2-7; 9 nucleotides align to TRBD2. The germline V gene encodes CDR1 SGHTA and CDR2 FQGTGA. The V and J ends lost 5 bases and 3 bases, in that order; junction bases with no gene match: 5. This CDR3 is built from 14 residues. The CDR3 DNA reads TGTGCCAGCAGCCCAAGCGGGGGGTTCTACGAGCAGTACTTC. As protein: CASSPSGGFYEQYF. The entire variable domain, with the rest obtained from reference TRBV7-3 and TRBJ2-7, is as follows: GAGVSQTPSNKVTEKGKYVELRCDPISGHTALYWYRQSLGQGPEFLIYFQGTGAADDSGLPNDRFFAVRPEGSVSTLKIQRTERGDSAVYLCASSPSGGFYEQYFGPGTRLTVT.

CDR3 DNA: TGTGCCAGTAGTATTGGACAGCTCTTGAACACCATATATTTT. Its translation is CASSIGQLLNTIYF. The genes are TRBV19 and TRBJ1-3; tentatively, D is TRBD1 (6 bases). The germline V gene has CDR1 LNHDA and CDR2 SQIVND (reference sequence). V lost 3 bases and J lost 7, with 13 bases in between. The CDR3 covers 14 residues.